The present TCR beta chain was sequenced within a study of spatial heterogeneity in lung cancer. Study-level information: On average, each unique TCR and UMI combination appeared more than ten times in raw reads.

J lost 3 bases, V lost 6 bases, and 10 bases had no gene match. The V gene's germline CDR1 is MDHEN and CDR2 SYDVKM. This CDR3 has 15 residues. This clonotype has more than one count but fewer than ten. On each TCR cDNA molecule, a unique molecular identifier was present. TCRdb reprocessed the 5' RACE reads with MiXCR, giving one entry per CDR3 protein. This table holds some 21,000 distinct CDR3 sequences, 3% to 3.5% found once. The time point here: sample taken at primary tumor resection. Unsorted whole RNA of tumor, nontumor lung or frozen PBMC was sequenced. Patients with untreated early-stage non-small cell lung cancer, numbering some 72, were the donors.

The chain combines TRBV28 with TRBJ1-2, with 7 bases lining up with TRBD1. The source material was PBMCs, sampled at surgery. The sequence was collected from a female donor with early-stage non-small cell lung cancer. This CDR3 is CASSFPTGIDYGYTF. In DNA, the CDR3 is TGTGCCAGCAGCTTCCCGACAGGGATCGACTATGGCTACACCTTC.